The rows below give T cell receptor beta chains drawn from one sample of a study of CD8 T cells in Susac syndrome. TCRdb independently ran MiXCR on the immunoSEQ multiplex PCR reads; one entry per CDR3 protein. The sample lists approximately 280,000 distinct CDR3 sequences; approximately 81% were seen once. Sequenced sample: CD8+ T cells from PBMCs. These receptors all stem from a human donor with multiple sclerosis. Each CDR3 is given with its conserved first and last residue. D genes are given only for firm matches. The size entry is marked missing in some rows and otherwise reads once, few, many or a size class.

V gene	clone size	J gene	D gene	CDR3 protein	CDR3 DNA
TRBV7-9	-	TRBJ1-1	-	CASSPKAGLTEAFF	TGTGCCAGCAGCCCTAAAGCGGGTTTGACTGAAGCTTTCTTT
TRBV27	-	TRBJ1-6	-	CASSTRGPYSPLHF	TGTGCCAGCTCCACACGCGGTCCATATTCACCCCTCCACTTT
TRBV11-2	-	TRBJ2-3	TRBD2	CASSRYPSGRGDTQYF	TGTGCCAGCAGTCGATATCCTAGCGGGAGGGGGGATACGCAGTATTTT
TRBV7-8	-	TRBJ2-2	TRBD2	CASSGGVAGGLNTGELFF	TGTGCCAGCAGCGGAGGCGTGGCGGGAGGGTTGAACACCGGGGAGCTGTTTTTT
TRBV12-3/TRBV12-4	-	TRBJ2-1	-	CASAILVNEQFF	TGTGCCAGCGCGATTTTAGTCAATGAGCAGTTCTTC
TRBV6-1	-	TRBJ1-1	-	CASLAGWGNTEAFF	TGTGCCAGCCTCGCCGGATGGGGAAACACTGAAGCTTTCTTT
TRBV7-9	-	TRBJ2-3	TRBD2	CASSPTSGDTQYF	TGTGCCAGCAGTCCAACTAGCGGGGATACGCAGTATTTT
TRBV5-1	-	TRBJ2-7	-	CASSLRSISGYEQYF	TGCGCCAGCAGCTTGCGATCAATTAGCGGCTACGAGCAGTACTTC
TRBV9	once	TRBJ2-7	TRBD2	CASSGAGTSGYEQYF	TGTGCCAGCAGCGGTGCGGGGACTAGCGGGTACGAGCAGTACTTC
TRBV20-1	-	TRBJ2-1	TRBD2	CSARDQVAGVGNEQFF	TGCAGTGCTAGAGATCAGGTTGCGGGAGTTGGGAATGAGCAGTTCTTC
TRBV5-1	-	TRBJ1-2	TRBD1	CASSLRQGGGYTF	TGCGCCAGCAGCTTGAGACAGGGGGGTGGCTACACCTTC
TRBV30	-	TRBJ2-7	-	CAWRRGRTYEQYF	TGTGCCTGGAGGAGGGGTAGGACCTACGAGCAGTACTTC
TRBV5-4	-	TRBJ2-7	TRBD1	CASSPQGAYEQYF	TGTGCCAGCAGCCCTCAGGGGGCCTACGAGCAGTACTTC
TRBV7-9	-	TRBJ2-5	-	CASSLEAGTQETQYF	TGTGCCAGCAGCTTAGAAGCGGGTACACAAGAGACCCAGTACTTC
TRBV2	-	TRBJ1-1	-	CASNTNTEAFF	TGTGCCAGCAATACGAACACTGAAGCTTTCTTT
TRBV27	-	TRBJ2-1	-	CASSLAQGRVERFF	TGTGCCAGCAGTTTAGCACAGGGGAGGGTTGAAAGGTTCTTC
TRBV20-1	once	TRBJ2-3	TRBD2	CSAIAGWADTQYF	TGCAGTGCCATAGCGGGTTGGGCAGATACGCAGTATTTT
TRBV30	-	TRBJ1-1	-	CAWSLGHSAEAFF	TGTGCCTGGAGTTTAGGACATTCGGCTGAAGCTTTCTTT
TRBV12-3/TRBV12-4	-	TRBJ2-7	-	CASSLLGNTYEQYF	TGTGCCAGCAGCCTGCTAGGGAACACCTACGAGCAGTACTTC
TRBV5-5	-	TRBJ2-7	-	CASSLEPGRYYEQYF	TGTGCCAGCAGCTTGGAGCCGGGGCGGTACTACGAGCAGTACTTC
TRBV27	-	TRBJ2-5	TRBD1	CASSPWDREETQYF	TGTGCCAGCAGTCCTTGGGACAGGGAAGAGACCCAGTACTTC
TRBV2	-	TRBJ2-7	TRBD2	CASSKRGGTYEQYF	TGTGCCAGCAGCAAACGGGGGGGGACCTACGAGCAGTACTTC
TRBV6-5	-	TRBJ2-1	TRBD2	CASSEGLVLNEQFF	TGTGCCAGCAGTGAGGGACTAGTTCTTAATGAGCAGTTCTTC
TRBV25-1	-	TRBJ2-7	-	CASSNKAGPGSYEQYF	TGTGCCAGCAGTAATAAGGCAGGACCAGGATCCTACGAGCAGTACTTC
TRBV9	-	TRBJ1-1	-	CASSTHTDYTEAFF	TGTGCCAGCAGCACACATACAGATTACACTGAAGCTTTCTTT